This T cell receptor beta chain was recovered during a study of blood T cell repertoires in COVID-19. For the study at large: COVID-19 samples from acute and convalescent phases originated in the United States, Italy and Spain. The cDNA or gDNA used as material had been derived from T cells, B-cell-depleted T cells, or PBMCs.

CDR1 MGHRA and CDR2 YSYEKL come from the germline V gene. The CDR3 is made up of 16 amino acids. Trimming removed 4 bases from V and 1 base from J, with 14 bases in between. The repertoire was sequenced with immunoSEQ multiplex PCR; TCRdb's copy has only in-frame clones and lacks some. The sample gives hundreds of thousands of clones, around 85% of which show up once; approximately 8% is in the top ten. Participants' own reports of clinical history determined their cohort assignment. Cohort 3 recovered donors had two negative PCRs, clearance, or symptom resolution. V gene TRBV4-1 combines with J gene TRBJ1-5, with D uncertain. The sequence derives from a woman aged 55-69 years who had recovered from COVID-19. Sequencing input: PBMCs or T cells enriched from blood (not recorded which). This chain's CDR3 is CASSPTIGNSNQPQHF. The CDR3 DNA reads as TGCGCCAGCAGCCCAACTATTGGAAACAGCAATCAGCCCCAGCATTTT.